This TCR beta chain was profiled in a study of blood T cell repertoires in COVID-19. In the study overall: T cells, B-cell-depleted T cells, or PBMCs supplied cDNA or gDNA.

The assay was immunoSEQ multiplex PCR, and TCRdb's table has in-frame clones only and misses some. The table has 150,000 to 200,000 clones, around four fifths seen once. The source material was peripheral blood. This receptor was taken from a human donor in a cohort sampled during active COVID-19.

The CDR3 is CASGGQGQSGELFF. DNA of the CDR3: TGTGCCAGCGGGGGACAGGGTCAGTCCGGGGAGCTGTTTTTT. The genes are TRBV2 and TRBJ2-2; the match to TRBD1 covers 9 bases. Germline CDR1 and CDR2: SNHLY and FYNNEI. This CDR3 contains 14 residues. The trim removed 8 bases at V and 6 bases at J, leaving 7 bases unmatched.